The 10 T cell receptor beta chains reported below all come from one sample, sequenced in a study of glioma-infiltrating T cells. Using RNA template, CDR3s of TCR alpha and beta were amplified with iRepertoire arm-PCR. Using its own MiXCR run on the multiplex PCR reads, TCRdb lists one record per CDR3 protein. Here the sample spans 300,000 to 450,000 distinct CDR3 sequences, 41% being singletons. The material sequenced was glioma tissue, nonneoplastic brain tissue, or PBMCs (not recorded which). These receptors were collected from a human donor with low-grade glioma or glioblastoma, undergoing nonglioma brain surgery, or in good health (not recorded which).

At least ten counts were recorded for this clonotype. This chain uses TRBV28 with TRBJ1-2; D not resolved. Germline V lookup: CDR1 MDHEN, CDR2 SYDVKM. The CDR3 length is 13 residues. Trimming cost V 4 bases and J 4 bases, with 10 bases left between them. The CDR3 sequence is CASSYAYTYGYTF. The CDR3 DNA follows: TGTGCCAGCAGTTACGCGTATACCTATGGCTACACCTTC.

This clonotype showed up just once. A much larger clonotype is one base distant, so this may be a read error. This is likely a read error, given that the CDR3 carries no conserved phenylalanine or tryptophan at its end. CDR3 nucleotides: TGTGCCAGCAGTTATTCTCGGGGGATAACTGAAGCTTTCCTT. This translates into CASSYSRGITEAFL. The V gene is TRBV6-2 or TRBV6-3, the J gene TRBJ1-1; D may be TRBD1 (5 bases). Trimming cost V 3 bases and J 5 bases, with 13 bases left between them. The V gene's germline CDR1 is MNHEY and CDR2 SVGEGT. There are 14 residues in the CDR3.

Written as DNA, the CDR3 is TGTGCCAGCAGCTCCCTGAAGTTGTACGAGCAGTACTTC. Protein product: CASSSLKLYEQYF. V is TRBV11-2 and J is TRBJ2-7, with D unresolved. In germline, CDR1 is SGHAT, CDR2 FQNNGV. V was trimmed by 4 bases and J by 4 bases, leaving 11 bases between them. This CDR3 has 13 residues.

Only a few counts were recorded for this clonotype. The chain links TRBV2 to TRBJ2-1; D ambiguous. CDR3 length: 13 amino acids. Germline CDR1 SNHLY, CDR2 FYNNEI. The germline V and J ends were trimmed by 3 bases and 5 bases, with 8 bases remaining between them. The CDR3 nucleotides are TGTGCCAGCAGTGACGAGACCAACAATGAGCAGTTCTTC. It yields the protein CASSDETNNEQFF.

Comments on this clonotype: One end of the junction is discordant with germline, which a read error may explain. The J gene is TRBJ2-2, the V gene TRBV12-3 or TRBV12-4, with D perhaps matching TRBD2 (6 bases). This CDR3 has 13 residues. CDR3 sequence reads: CASSLGNTGEVFF. The CDR3 DNA sequence: TGTGCCAGCAGTTTGGGAAACACCGGGGAGGTGTTTTTT.

The chain uses TRBV4-2 and TRBJ1-6, with 7 nucleotides matching TRBD1. The V segment lost 0 bases and the J segment 9 bases; nucleotides outside the gene matches: 14. Germline V gives CDR1 LGHNA, CDR2 YNFKEQ. This CDR3 has 18 amino acids. The CDR3 protein is CASSQDQARQGTGSPLHF. The CDR3 DNA is TGTGCCAGCAGCCAAGATCAAGCACGACAGGGTACCGGTTCACCCCTCCACTTT.

A few counts support this clonotype. V and J are TRBV18 and TRBJ2-1, with D perhaps matching TRBD1 (6 bases). Per germline, CDR1 KGHSH and CDR2 LQKENI. CDR3 length: 17 amino acids. Trimming cost V 3 bases and J 2 bases, with 17 bases left between them. In DNA form, the CDR3 reads TGTGCCAGCTCACCGTTACGGGACATTCAACCCTACAATGAGCAGTTCTTC. Protein product: CASSPLRDIQPYNEQFF.

In regard to this clonotype: A read error is likely, as this CDR3 ends without the conserved phenylalanine or tryptophan. The CDR3 DNA reads as TGTGCCAGCAGTTCCGGACTAGCGGGAGTAAACTCCTACGAGCAGTACCTC. Translation gives CASSSGLAGVNSYEQYL. V gene TRBV28 combines with J gene TRBJ2-7, with 13 bases identical to TRBD2. The germline V gene encodes CDR1 MDHEN and CDR2 SYDVKM. This CDR3 spans 17 amino acids. V was pared by 4 bases and J by 0 bases, with 6 bases of the junction left unmatched.

The rearrangement joins TRBV27 to TRBJ1-3; 10 nucleotides match TRBD1. The V and J ends lost 6 bases and 0 bases, in that order; junction bases with no gene match: 14. The CDR3 consists of 19 residues. Germline CDR1 MNHEY, CDR2 SMNVEV (reference sequence). The CDR3 loop reads CASSARGQGTLASGNTIYF. Written as DNA, the CDR3 is TGTGCCAGCAGCGCTAGGGGACAGGGGACCCTCGCCTCTGGAAACACCATATATTTT.

The chain recombines TRBV6-2 or TRBV6-3 with TRBJ2-2; 8 bases match TRBD1. Trimming cost V 10 bases and J 1 base; bases outside gene matches: 8. This CDR3 comprises 15 residues. The germline V gene encodes CDR1 MNHEY and CDR2 SVGEGT. CDR3 loop: CAISLGTGNTGELFF. As DNA, the CDR3 is TGTGCCATCAGCCTCGGGACAGGGAACACCGGGGAGCTGTTTTTT.